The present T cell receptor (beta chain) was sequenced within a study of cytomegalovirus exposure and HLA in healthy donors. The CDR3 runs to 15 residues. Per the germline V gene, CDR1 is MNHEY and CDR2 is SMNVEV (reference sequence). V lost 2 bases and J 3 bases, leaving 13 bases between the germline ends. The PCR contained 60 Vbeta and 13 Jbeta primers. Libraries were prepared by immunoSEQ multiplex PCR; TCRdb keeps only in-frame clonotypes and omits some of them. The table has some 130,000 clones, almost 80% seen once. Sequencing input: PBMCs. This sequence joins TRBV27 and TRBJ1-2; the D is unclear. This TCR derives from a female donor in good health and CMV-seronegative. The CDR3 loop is CASSLTPRGYYGYTF. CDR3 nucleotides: TGTGCCAGCAGTTTAACCCCTCGGGGTTACTATGGCTACACCTTC.